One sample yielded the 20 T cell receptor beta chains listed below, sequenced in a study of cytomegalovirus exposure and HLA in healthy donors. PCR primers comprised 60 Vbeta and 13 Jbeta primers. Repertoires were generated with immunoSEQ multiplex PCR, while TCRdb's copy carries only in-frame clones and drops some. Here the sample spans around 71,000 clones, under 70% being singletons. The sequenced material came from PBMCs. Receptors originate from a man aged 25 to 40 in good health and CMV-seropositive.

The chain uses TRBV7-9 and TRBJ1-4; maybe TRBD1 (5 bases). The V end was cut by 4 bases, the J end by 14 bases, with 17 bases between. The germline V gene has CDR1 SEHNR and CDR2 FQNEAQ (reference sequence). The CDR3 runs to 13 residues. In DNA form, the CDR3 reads TGTGCCAGCAGCTCCAGCCAGGGCTCACGCCTGTTTTTT. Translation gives CASSSSQGSRLFF.

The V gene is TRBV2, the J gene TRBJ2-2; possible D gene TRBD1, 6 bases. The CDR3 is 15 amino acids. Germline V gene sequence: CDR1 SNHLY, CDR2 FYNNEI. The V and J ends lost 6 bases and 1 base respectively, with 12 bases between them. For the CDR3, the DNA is TGTGCCAGCAGGAACAGGGAATTGAACACCGGGGAGCTGTTTTTT. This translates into CASRNRELNTGELFF.

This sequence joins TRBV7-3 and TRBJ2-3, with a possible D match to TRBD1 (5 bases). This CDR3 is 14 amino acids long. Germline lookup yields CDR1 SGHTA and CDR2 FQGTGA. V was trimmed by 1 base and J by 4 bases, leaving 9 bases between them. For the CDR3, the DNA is TGTGCCAGCAGCTTAAGGCCCAGGGCAGATACGCAGTATTTT. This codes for CASSLRPRADTQYF.

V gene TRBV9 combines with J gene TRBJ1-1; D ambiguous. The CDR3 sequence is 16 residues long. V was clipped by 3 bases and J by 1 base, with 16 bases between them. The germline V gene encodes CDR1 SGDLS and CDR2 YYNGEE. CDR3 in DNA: TGTGCCAGCAGCGCCACAGAGTATTTACGGAACACTGAAGCTTTCTTT. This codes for CASSATEYLRNTEAFF. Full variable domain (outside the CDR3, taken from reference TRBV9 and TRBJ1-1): DSGVTQTPKHLITATGQRVTLRCSPRSGDLSVYWYQQSLDQGLQFLIQYYNGEERAKGNILERFSAQQFPDLHSELNLSSLELGDSALYFCASSATEYLRNTEAFFGQGTRLTVV.

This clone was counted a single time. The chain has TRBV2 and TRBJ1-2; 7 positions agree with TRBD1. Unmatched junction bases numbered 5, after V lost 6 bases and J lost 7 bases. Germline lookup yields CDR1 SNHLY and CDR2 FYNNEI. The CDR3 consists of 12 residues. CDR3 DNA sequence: TGTGCCAGCAGGGCCGACAGGGCTGGCTACACCTTC. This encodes CASRADRAGYTF.

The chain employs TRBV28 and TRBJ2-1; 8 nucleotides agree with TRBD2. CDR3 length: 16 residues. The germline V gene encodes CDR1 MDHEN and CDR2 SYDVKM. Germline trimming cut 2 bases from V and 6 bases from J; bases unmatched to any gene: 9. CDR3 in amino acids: CASSLPGTRNGNEQFF. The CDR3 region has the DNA TGTGCCAGCAGTTTACCAGGGACTAGGAACGGCAATGAGCAGTTCTTC.

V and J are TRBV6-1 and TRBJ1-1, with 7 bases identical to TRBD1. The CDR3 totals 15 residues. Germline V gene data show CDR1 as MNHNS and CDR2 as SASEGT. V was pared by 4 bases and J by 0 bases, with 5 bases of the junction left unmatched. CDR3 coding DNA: TGTGCCAGCAGTGCTTGGGACAGAATGAACACTGAAGCTTTCTTT. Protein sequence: CASSAWDRMNTEAFF.

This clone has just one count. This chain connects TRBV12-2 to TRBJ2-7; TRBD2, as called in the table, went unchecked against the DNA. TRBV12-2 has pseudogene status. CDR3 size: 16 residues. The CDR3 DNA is TGTGCAAGTCGCTCCTCCGCCCGGGGGAGCTCCTACGAGCAGTACTTC. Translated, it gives CASRSSARGSSYEQYF.

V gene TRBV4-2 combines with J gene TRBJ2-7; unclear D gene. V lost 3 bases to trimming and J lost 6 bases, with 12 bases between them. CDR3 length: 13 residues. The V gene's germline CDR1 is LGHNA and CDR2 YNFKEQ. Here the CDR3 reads CASSQLTSAEQYF. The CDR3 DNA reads TGTGCCAGCAGCCAGCTGACTTCCGCCGAGCAGTACTTC.

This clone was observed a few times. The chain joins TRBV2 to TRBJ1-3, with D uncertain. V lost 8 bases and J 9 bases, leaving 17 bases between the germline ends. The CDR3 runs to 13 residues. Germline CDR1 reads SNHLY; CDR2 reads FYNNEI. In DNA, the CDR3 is TGTGCCAGCGCAGAGGAGCGGGTGATCACCATATATTTT. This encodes CASAEERVITIYF.

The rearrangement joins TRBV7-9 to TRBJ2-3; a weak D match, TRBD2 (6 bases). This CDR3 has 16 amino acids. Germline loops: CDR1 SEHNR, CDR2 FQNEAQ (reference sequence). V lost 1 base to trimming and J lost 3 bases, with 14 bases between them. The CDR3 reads CASSLGEVGETDTQYF. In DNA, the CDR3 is TGTGCCAGCAGCTTAGGGGAGGTGGGTGAAACAGATACGCAGTATTTT. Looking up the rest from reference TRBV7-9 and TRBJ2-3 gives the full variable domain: DTGVSQNPRHKITKRGQNVTFRCDPISEHNRLYWYRQTLGQGPEFLTYFQNEAQLEKSRLLSDRFSAERPKGSFSTLEIQRTEQGDSAMYLCASSLGEVGETDTQYFGPGTRLTVL.

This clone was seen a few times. The CDR3 sequence is CASSNSGGPETQYF. CDR3 DNA: TGTGCCAGCAGCAATAGCGGGGGGCCCGAGACCCAGTACTTC. V and J are TRBV7-2 and TRBJ2-5; 10 bases fit TRBD2. Germline CDR1 is SGHTA and CDR2 is FQGNSA. Trimming took 5 bases from V and 5 from J; bases not matched to a gene: 5. The CDR3 totals 14 residues.

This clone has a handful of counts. The CDR3 loop is CSALTDANTGELFF. CDR3 DNA sequence: TGCAGCGCTTTGACAGATGCGAACACCGGGGAGCTGTTTTTT. V and J are TRBV29-1 and TRBJ2-2, with D perhaps TRBD1 (5 bases). In germline, CDR1 is SQVTM, CDR2 ANQGSEA. Trimming left V 7 bases short and J 0 bases short, with 12 bases between. CDR3 length: 14 residues.

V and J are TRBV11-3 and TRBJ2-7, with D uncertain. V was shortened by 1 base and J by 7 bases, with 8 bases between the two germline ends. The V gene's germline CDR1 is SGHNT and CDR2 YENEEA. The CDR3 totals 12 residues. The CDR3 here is CASSLGTVEQYF. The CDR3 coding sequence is TGTGCCAGCAGCTTAGGAACAGTAGAGCAGTACTTC. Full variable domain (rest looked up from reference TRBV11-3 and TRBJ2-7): EAGVVQSPRYKIIEKKQPVAFWCNPISGHNTLYWYLQNLGQGPELLIRYENEEAVDDSQLPKDRFSAERLKGVDSTLKIQPAELGDSAVYLCASSLGTVEQYFGPGTRLTVT.

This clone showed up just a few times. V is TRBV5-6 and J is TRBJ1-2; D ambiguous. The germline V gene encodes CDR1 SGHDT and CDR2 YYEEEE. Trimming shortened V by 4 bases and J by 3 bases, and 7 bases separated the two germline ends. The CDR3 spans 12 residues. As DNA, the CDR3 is TGTGCCAGCAGCGATTTAGACTATGGCTACACCTTC. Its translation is CASSDLDYGYTF.

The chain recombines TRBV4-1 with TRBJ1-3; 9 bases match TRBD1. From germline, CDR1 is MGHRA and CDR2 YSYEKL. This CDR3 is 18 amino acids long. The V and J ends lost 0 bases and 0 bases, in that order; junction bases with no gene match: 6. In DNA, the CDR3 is TGCGCCAGCAGCCAAGAGGCAGGGACAGGGAGCTCTGGAAACACCATATATTTT. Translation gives CASSQEAGTGSSGNTIYF.

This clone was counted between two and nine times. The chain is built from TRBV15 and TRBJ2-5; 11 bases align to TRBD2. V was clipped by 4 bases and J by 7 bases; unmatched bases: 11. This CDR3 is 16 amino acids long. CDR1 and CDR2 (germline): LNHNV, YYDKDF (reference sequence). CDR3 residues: CATSTFVSGGGGTQYF. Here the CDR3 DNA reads TGTGCCACCAGCACATTTGTTAGCGGGGGGGGAGGGACCCAGTACTTC.

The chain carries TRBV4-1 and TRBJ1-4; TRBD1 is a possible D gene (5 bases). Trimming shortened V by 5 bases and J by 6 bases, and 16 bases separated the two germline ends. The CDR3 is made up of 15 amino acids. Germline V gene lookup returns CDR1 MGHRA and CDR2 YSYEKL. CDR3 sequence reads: CASSKGNGGDEKLFF. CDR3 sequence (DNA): TGCGCCAGCAGCAAAGGGAATGGGGGGGATGAAAAACTGTTTTTT.

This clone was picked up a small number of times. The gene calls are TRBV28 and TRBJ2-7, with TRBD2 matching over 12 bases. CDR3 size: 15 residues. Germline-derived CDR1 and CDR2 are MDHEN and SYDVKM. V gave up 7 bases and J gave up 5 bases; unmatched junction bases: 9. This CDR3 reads CASTTLAGGPHEQYF. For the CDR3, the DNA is TGTGCCAGCACCACCCTAGCGGGAGGGCCACACGAGCAGTACTTC.

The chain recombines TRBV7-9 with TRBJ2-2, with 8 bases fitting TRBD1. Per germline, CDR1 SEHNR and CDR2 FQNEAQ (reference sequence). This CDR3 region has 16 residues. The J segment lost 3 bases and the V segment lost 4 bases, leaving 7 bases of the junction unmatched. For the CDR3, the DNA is TGTGCCAGCAGCTCCTGGACAGGGAGAGACACCGGGGAGCTGTTTTTT. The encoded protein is CASSSWTGRDTGELFF.